The rows below give T cell receptor beta chains drawn from one sample of a study of long-term antiretroviral therapy in people with HIV. Measured with immunoSEQ multiplex PCR; TCRdb has only the in-frame clones, and not every one. The data contain some 25,000 clones, 85% to 90% of them singletons. Sequences were derived from unsorted PBMCs, sampled 1.9 years after starting antiretroviral therapy. These TCRs come from a woman under 40 with HIV. CDR3s include the opening cysteine and the closing phenylalanine or tryptophan. D genes are given only for firm matches. Rows give clone size only sometimes, using once, few, many, or a class for an expanded clone.

j_gene | v_gene | d_gene | abundance | CDR3nt | CDR3aa
TRBJ1-2 | TRBV7-9 | - | few | TGTGCCAGCAGCCCTAGGGGCTCCAATGGCTACACCTTC | CASSPRGSNGYTF
TRBJ2-3 | TRBV10-2 | TRBD2 | few | TGCGCCAACGGATGCGTGCGGGGGTTGGGAGATACGCAGTATTTT | CANGCVRGLGDTQYF
TRBJ1-6 | TRBV2 | TRBD1 | few | TGTGCCAGCAGAAGCCCAGGACAGGGCTACTCCTATAATTCACCCCTCCACTTT | CASRSPGQGYSYNSPLHF
TRBJ2-5 | TRBV14 | TRBD1 | - | TGTGCCAGCAGCCAAGGGACAGGGGAGACCCAGTACTTC | CASSQGTGETQYF
TRBJ1-2 | TRBV10-3 | - | - | TGTGCCATCAGGGATTATGGCTACACCTTC | CAIRDYGYTF
TRBJ2-4 | TRBV27 | - | - | TGTGCCAGCAGTTTTCTCGACCGCCCTATTCAGTACTTC | CASSFLDRPIQYF
TRBJ2-2 | TRBV5-6 | - | - | TGTGCCAGCAGATATGAACCCGGGACACATACCACCGGGGAGCTGTTTTTT | CASRYEPGTHTTGELFF
TRBJ2-3 | TRBV4-1 | - | once | TGCGCCAGCAGCCTAGGACAGATAAGCACAGATACGCAGTATTTT | CASSLGQISTDTQYF
TRBJ1-1 | TRBV5-1 | - | - | TGCGCCAGCAGCACACAGGGTTACACTGAAGCTTTCTTT | CASSTQGYTEAFF
TRBJ1-4 | TRBV13 | TRBD1 | - | TGTGCCAGCAGCCCGGGACAGTATAATGAAAAACTGTTTTTT | CASSPGQYNEKLFF
TRBJ1-5 | TRBV28 | - | - | TGTGCCATACGATGGCAGGGGTTAGATCAGCCCCAGCATTTT | CAIRWQGLDQPQHF
TRBJ1-1 | TRBV7-8 | - | - | TGTGCCAGCAGCGCCGCAGGAGTGGGGGCCAACACTGAAGCTTTCTTT | CASSAAGVGANTEAFF
TRBJ2-2 | TRBV11-2 | - | - | TGCTCGCTGGGCGGGAACACCGGGGAGCTGTTTTTT | CSLGGNTGELFF
TRBJ1-1 | TRBV9 | - | - | TGTGCCAGCAGCGTAGAGGCCCAGAACACTGAAGCTTTCTTT | CASSVEAQNTEAFF
TRBJ2-6 | TRBV19 | TRBD1 | - | TGTGCCAGTAAGGCGACAGGGTTCACTGGGGCCAACGTCCTGACTTTC | CASKATGFTGANVLTF
TRBJ2-7 | TRBV4-2 | TRBD1 | - | TGTGCCAGCAGCCAAGGACGCGGGACAGGGTTGGGGGAGCAGTACTTC | CASSQGRGTGLGEQYF
TRBJ2-3 | TRBV7-9 | - | - | TGTGCCAGCAGCTTAGGGCCAGATACGCAGTATTTT | CASSLGPDTQYF
TRBJ2-5 | TRBV5-1 | TRBD1 | - | TGCGCCAGCAGCTTGCACAGGGGTGAAGAGACCCAGTACTTC | CASSLHRGEETQYF
TRBJ1-6 | TRBV5-3 | - | - | TGTGCCAGAAGCCACGTCTACAATTCACCCCTCCACTTT | CARSHVYNSPLHF
TRBJ1-2 | TRBV11-2 | TRBD1 | - | TGTGCCAGCAGCTTATTTTCTTGGGACAGGGATGGGAACTATGGCTACACCTTC | CASSLFSWDRDGNYGYTF
TRBJ2-5 | TRBV2 | TRBD2 | - | TGTGCCAGCAGTGGACTAGCGGGGTACCAAGAGACCCAGTACTTC | CASSGLAGYQETQYF
TRBJ1-1 | TRBV9 | TRBD1 | - | TGTGCCAGCAGCGAGGTAGGACAGGTGAACACTGAAGCTTTCTTT | CASSEVGQVNTEAFF
TRBJ2-3 | TRBV9 | TRBD2 | - | TGTGCCAGCAGCGGTAGCGGGGGGGAAAATACGCAGTATTTT | CASSGSGGENTQYF
TRBJ2-5 | TRBV7-2 | - | - | TGTGCCAGCAGCTTATCTACTCAAGAGACCCAGTACTTC | CASSLSTQETQYF